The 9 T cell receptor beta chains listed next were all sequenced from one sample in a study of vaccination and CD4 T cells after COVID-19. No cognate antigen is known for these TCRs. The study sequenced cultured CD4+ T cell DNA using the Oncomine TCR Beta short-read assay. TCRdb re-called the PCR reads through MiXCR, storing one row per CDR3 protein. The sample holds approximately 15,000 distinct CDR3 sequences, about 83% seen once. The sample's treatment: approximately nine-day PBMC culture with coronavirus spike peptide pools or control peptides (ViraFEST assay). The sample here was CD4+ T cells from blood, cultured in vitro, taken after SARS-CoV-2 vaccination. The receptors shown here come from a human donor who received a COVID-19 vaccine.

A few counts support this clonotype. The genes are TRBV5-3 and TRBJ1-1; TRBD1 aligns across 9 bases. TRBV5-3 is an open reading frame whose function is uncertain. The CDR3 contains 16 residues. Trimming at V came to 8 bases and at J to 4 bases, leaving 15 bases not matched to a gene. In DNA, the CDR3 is TGTGCCAGCATCAAAACAGGGGGCGGAGACGCCACTGAAGCTTTCTTT. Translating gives CASIKTGGGDATEAFF.

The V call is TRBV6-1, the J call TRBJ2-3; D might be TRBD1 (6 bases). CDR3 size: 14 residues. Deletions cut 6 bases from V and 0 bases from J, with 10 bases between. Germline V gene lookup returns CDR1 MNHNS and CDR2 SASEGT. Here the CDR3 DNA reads TGTGCCAGCAGGGACAGCTCTAGCACAGATACGCAGTATTTT. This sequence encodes CASRDSSSTDTQYF.

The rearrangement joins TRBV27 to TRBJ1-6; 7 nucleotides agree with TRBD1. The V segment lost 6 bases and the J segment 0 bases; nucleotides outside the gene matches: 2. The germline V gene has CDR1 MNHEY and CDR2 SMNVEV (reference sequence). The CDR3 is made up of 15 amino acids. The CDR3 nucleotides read TGTGCCAGCAGGGGGGACAGCTCCTATAATTCACCCCTCCACTTT. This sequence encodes CASRGDSSYNSPLHF.

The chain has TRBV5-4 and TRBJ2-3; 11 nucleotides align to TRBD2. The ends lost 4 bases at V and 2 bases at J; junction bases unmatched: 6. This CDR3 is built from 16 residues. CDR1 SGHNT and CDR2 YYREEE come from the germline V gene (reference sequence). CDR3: CASSQASGGNTDTQYF. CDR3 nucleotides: TGTGCCAGCAGCCAGGCTAGCGGGGGGAACACAGATACGCAGTATTTT.

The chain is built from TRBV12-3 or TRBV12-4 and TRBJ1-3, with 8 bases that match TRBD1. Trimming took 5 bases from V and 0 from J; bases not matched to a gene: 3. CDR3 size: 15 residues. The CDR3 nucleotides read TGTGCCAGCAGTCGGACAGGGATCTCTGGAAACACCATATATTTT. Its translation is CASSRTGISGNTIYF.

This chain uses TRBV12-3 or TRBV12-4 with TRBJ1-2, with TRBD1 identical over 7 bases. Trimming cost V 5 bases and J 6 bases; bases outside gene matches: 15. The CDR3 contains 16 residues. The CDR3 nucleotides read TGTGCCAGCAGTCCGCCCCGACAGGGAAGGGGCAATGGCTACACCTTC. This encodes CASSPPRQGRGNGYTF.

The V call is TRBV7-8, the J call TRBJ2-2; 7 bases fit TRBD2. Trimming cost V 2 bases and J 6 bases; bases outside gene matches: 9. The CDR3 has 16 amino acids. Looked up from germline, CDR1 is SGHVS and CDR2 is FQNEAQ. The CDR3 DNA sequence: TGTGCCAGCAGCTTAAACCTCGGCACTAGCGCCGGGGAGCTGTTTTTT. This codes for CASSLNLGTSAGELFF. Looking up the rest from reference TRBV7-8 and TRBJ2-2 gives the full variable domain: GAGVSQSPRYKVAKRGQDVALRCDPISGHVSLFWYQQALGQGPEFLTYFQNEAQLDKSGLPSDRFFAERPEGSVSTLKIQRTQQEDSAVYLCASSLNLGTSAGELFFGEGSRLTVL.

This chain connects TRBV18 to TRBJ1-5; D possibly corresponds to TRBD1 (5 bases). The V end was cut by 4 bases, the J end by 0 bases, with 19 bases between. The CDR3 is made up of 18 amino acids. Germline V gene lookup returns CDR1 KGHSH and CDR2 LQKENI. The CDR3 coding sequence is TGTGCCAGCTCACGCTACAGGACGAACCGAGATAGCAATCAGCCCCAGCATTTT. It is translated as CASSRYRTNRDSNQPQHF.

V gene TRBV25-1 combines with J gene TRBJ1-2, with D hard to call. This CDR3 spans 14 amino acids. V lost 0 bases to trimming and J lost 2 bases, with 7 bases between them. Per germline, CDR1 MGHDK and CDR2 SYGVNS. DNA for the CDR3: TGTGCCAGCAGTGAATACGGACGGAACTATGGCTACACCTTC. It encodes CASSEYGRNYGYTF.